Listed below are T cell receptor beta chains from one sample, sequenced in a study of Tregs in tolerant kidney transplant recipients. Only in-frame clones appear in the TCRdb table, and some are missing; sequencing was by immunoSEQ multiplex PCR. This sample has roughly 49,000 clones, with about 89% found just once. The sequencing sample was made of Tregs from blood. The receptors were sampled from a human donor in good health. CDR3s include the opening cysteine and the closing phenylalanine or tryptophan. The D gene is left open where the match is weak. Size is omitted from some rows. Given values are once, few, many or a class for expanded clones.

j_call,d_call,clone_size,v_call,cdr3_aa,cdr3_nt
TRBJ2-7,NA,NA,TRBV2,CASSEAPDHEQYF,TGTGCCAGCAGTGAAGCCCCGGACCACGAGCAGTACTTC
TRBJ1-3,NA,NA,TRBV6-6,CASSYSDGVGNTIYF,TGTGCCAGCAGTTACTCGGACGGGGTAGGAAACACCATATATTTT
TRBJ1-5,NA,few,TRBV6-5,CASTMDSTGNQPQHF,TGTGCCAGCACGATGGACAGTACAGGCAATCAGCCCCAGCATTTT
TRBJ2-3,NA,NA,TRBV7-9,CASSLAPRGDTQYF,TGTGCCAGCAGCTTAGCACCGAGGGGGGATACGCAGTATTTT
TRBJ1-5,TRBD1,NA,TRBV20-1,CSAQGAGPQHF,TGCAGTGCCCAGGGGGCAGGGCCCCAGCATTTT
TRBJ2-1,NA,NA,TRBV5-1,CASSLVSGRLASYNEQFF,TGCGCCAGCAGCTTGGTGTCGGGGCGGCTTGCTTCCTACAATGAGCAGTTCTTC
TRBJ2-7,NA,NA,TRBV15,CATSRMRDLGEQYF,TGTGCCACCAGCCGGATGCGGGACTTAGGCGAGCAGTACTTC
TRBJ1-5,NA,NA,TRBV10-1,CASSESLSPQHF,TGCGCCAGCAGTGAGTCGTTATCCCCCCAGCATTTT
TRBJ1-2,NA,NA,TRBV12-5,CASGFFGGITNYGYTF,TGTGCTAGTGGTTTTTTCGGGGGGATTACTAACTATGGCTACACCTTC
TRBJ2-5,NA,NA,TRBV18,CASSPGAGGETQYF,TGTGCCAGCTCACCCGGAGCGGGCGGCGAGACCCAGTACTTC
TRBJ2-7,NA,NA,TRBV19,CASSIKWGYYEQYF,TGTGCCAGTAGTATAAAGTGGGGGTACTACGAGCAGTACTTC
TRBJ1-1,NA,NA,TRBV5-6,CASTLWVYGQNTEAFF,TGTGCCAGCACCCTTTGGGTGTACGGGCAGAACACTGAAGCTTTCTTT
TRBJ1-1,TRBD1,NA,TRBV6-5,CASSRGLGTEAFF,TGTGCCAGCAGTAGGGGGCTGGGGACTGAAGCTTTCTTT
TRBJ2-7,NA,few,TRBV30,CAWNGAWAGYGHPRTYEQYF,TGTGCCTGGAACGGAGCTTGGGCAGGGTATGGCCATCCTAGAACCTACGAGCAGTACTTC
TRBJ1-2,NA,NA,TRBV5-1,CASSLGGIDNGYTF,TGCGCCAGCAGCTTGGGAGGGATCGACAATGGCTACACCTTC
TRBJ2-5,TRBD2,NA,TRBV2,CASRKLATGETQYF,TGTGCCAGCCGGAAACTAGCGACGGGGGAGACCCAGTACTTC
TRBJ1-1,NA,NA,TRBV18,CASSPLSGTANTEAFF,TGTGCCAGCTCACCACTATCCGGGACGGCGAACACTGAAGCTTTCTTT
TRBJ2-1,TRBD1,once,TRBV5-1,CASSIEGTGDNEQFF,TGCGCCAGCAGTATCGAGGGGACAGGGGACAATGAGCAGTTCTTC
TRBJ2-7,NA,NA,TRBV5-1,CASSLGGQNYEQYF,TGCGCCAGCAGCTTGGGTGGACAGAACTACGAGCAGTACTTC
TRBJ1-3,NA,NA,TRBV4-1,CASSQDEQGPGNTIYF,TGCGCCAGCAGCCAAGATGAGCAGGGGCCTGGAAACACCATATATTTT
TRBJ2-7,NA,NA,TRBV6-6,CASSYSAGAHEQYF,TGTGCCAGCAGTTACTCGGCCGGGGCGCACGAGCAGTACTTC
TRBJ2-1,NA,NA,TRBV2,CASSEALRVWGFF,TGTGCCAGCAGTGAAGCGCTTCGGGTCTGGGGGTTCTTC
TRBJ2-3,NA,NA,TRBV5-4,CASSLNREITDTQYF,TGTGCCAGCAGCTTGAACAGGGAGATCACAGATACGCAGTATTTT
TRBJ2-1,NA,NA,TRBV30,CAWSMGQSGYNEQFF,TGTGCCTGGAGTATGGGGCAGTCGGGCTACAATGAGCAGTTCTTC
TRBJ2-6,NA,NA,TRBV19,CASSNAGTGANVLTF,TGTGCCAGTAGTAACGCCGGGACTGGGGCCAACGTCCTGACTTTC
TRBJ1-2,NA,NA,TRBV19,CASRLGHNFGHYGYTF,TGTGCCAGTCGCTTAGGACATAACTTCGGTCACTATGGCTACACCTTC
TRBJ1-2,NA,NA,TRBV5-6,CASSSAGIYYGYTF,TGTGCCAGCAGCTCCGCCGGGATCTACTATGGCTACACCTTC
TRBJ1-1,NA,NA,TRBV11-2,CASSLHRANTEAFF,TGTGCCAGCAGCTTACACAGAGCGAACACTGAAGCTTTCTTT
TRBJ2-7,TRBD2,NA,TRBV18,CASSATGTSGRPALYEQYF,TGTGCCAGCTCAGCTACCGGGACTAGCGGGAGACCTGCCCTCTACGAGCAGTACTTC
TRBJ2-1,TRBD1,NA,TRBV7-3,CASSFDRANEQFF,TGTGCCAGCAGTTTCGACAGGGCCAATGAGCAGTTCTTC
TRBJ1-2,NA,NA,TRBV6-6,CASSLWTAPNYGYTF,TGTGCCAGCAGTTTATGGACCGCTCCTAACTATGGCTACACCTTC
TRBJ1-4,NA,few,TRBV2,CASQAVEKLFF,TGTGCCAGCCAGGCTGTCGAAAAACTGTTTTTT
TRBJ1-4,NA,few,TRBV11-2,CASSLGTLAGEKLFF,TGTGCCAGCAGCTTGGGGACTCTGGCGGGTGAAAAACTGTTTTTT
TRBJ1-1,NA,NA,TRBV27,CASRMKGTIKAFF,TGTGCCAGCAGAATGAAAGGTACGATAAAGGCTTTCTTT
TRBJ1-6,NA,NA,TRBV30,CAWSVSSPLHF,TGTGCCTGGAGTGTAAGCTCACCCCTCCACTTT
TRBJ1-5,TRBD1,NA,TRBV7-9,CASSLGTGNNQPQHF,TGTGCCAGCAGCTTAGGGACAGGGAACAATCAGCCCCAGCATTTT
TRBJ1-5,NA,once,TRBV30,CAWNLGGNQPQHF,TGTGCCTGGAACCTTGGGGGCAATCAGCCCCAGCATTTT
TRBJ2-5,NA,NA,TRBV20-1,CSARKQETQYF,TGCAGTGCTCGCAAACAAGAGACCCAGTACTTC
TRBJ1-4,TRBD1,NA,TRBV18,CASSRVGTGGITEKLFF,TGTGCCAGCTCACGAGTCGGGACAGGGGGCATAACTGAAAAACTGTTTTTT
TRBJ1-2,NA,once,TRBV5-1,CASSPYPTRGSYGYTF,TGCGCCAGCAGCCCCTACCCCACACGGGGCAGCTATGGCTACACCTTC
TRBJ1-2,NA,NA,TRBV4-1,CASSQDKNRGYTF,TGCGCCAGCAGCCAAGATAAAAACCGTGGCTACACCTTC
TRBJ2-2,NA,NA,TRBV6-5,CASSPYTGELFF,TGTGCCAGCAGCCCCTACACCGGGGAGCTGTTTTTT
TRBJ1-2,NA,NA,TRBV19,CASTPTGYGYTF,TGTGCCAGTACCCCGACAGGCTATGGCTACACCTTC
TRBJ1-6,NA,NA,TRBV19,CASSSGSPLHF,TGTGCCAGTAGTTCGGGCTCACCCCTCCACTTT
TRBJ1-5,NA,NA,TRBV7-6,CASSLGASNQPQHF,TGTGCCAGCAGCTTAGGGGCCAGCAATCAGCCCCAGCATTTT
TRBJ2-7,NA,NA,TRBV7-3,CASSPSRLEGEQYF,TGTGCCAGCAGCCCCTCGAGGCTGGAGGGAGAGCAGTACTTC
TRBJ2-7,NA,NA,TRBV5-1,CASTTGNSYEQYF,TGCGCCAGCACTACAGGGAACTCCTACGAGCAGTACTTC
TRBJ1-2,NA,NA,TRBV6-6,CASSLRRGYGYTF,TGTGCCAGCAGTCTGAGACGGGGCTATGGCTACACCTTC
TRBJ2-3,NA,NA,TRBV5-1,CASSLVGADTQYF,TGCGCCAGCAGCTTGGTTGGAGCGGATACGCAGTATTTT
TRBJ1-6,NA,NA,TRBV11-2,CASSFTGTHYKIYNSPLHF,TGTGCCAGCAGCTTTACAGGGACCCACTACAAGATTTATAATTCACCCCTCCACTTT
TRBJ1-1,NA,NA,TRBV25-1,CASSGQGFEAFF,TGTGCCAGCAGTGGGCAGGGTTTTGAAGCTTTCTTT
TRBJ1-1,TRBD1,NA,TRBV2,CASSATGKAFF,TGTGCCAGCAGCGCGACAGGGAAAGCTTTCTTT
TRBJ1-3,NA,NA,TRBV7-8,CASSLAPTPYSGNTIYF,TGTGCCAGCAGCTTAGCGCCGACACCTTACTCTGGAAACACCATATATTTT